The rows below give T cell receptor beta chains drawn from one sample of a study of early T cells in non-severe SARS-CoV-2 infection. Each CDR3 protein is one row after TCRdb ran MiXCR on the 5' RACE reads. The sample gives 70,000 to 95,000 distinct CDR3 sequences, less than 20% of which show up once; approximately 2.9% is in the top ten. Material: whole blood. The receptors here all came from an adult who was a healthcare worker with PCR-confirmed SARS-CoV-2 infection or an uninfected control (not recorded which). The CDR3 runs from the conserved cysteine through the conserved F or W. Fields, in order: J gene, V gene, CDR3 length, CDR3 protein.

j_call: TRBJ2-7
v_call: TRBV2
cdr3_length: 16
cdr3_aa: CASSAQGAEGSYEQYF

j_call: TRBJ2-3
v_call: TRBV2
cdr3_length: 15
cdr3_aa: CASRGGLGGADTQYF

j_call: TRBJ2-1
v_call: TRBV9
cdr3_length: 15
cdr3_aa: CASSVDGGVVSEQFF

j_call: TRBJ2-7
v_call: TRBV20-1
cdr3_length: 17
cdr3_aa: CSARDLDSRGPFHEQYF

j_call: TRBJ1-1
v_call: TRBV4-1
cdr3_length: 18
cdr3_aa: CASSQDREVGTGMPEAFF

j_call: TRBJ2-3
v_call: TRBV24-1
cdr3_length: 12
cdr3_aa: CATSTDTDTQYF

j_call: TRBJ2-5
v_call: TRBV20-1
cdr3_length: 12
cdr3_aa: CSARPWGETQYF

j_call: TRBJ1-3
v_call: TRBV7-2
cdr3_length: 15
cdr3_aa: CASRPGTGGLNTIYF

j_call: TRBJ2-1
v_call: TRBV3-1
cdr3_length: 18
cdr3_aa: CASSQDLRRRGGLHEQFF

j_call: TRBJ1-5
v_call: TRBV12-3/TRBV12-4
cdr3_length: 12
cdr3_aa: CASTLGNQPQHF

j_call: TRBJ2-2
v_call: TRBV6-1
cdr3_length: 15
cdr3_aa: CASSSGTVNTGELFF

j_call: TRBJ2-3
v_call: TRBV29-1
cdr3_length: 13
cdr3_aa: CSHRGYLGDTQYF

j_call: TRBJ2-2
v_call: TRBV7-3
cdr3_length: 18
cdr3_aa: CASSLSPVAGSNTGELFF

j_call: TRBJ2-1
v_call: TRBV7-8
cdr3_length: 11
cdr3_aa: CASSLNPEQFF

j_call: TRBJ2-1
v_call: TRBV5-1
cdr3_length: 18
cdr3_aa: CASSLPKGGGESYNEQFF

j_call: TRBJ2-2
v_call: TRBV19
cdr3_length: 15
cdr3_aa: CASSGTGLGTGELFF

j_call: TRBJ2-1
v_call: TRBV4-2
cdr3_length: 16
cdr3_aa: CASSQAGLAGGNEQFF

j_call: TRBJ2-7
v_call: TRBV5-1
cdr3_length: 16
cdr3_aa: CASSIGLFPSSYEQYF

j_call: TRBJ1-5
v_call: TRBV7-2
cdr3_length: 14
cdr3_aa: CASSLDRLSEPQHF

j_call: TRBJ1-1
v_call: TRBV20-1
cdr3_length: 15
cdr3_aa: CSARVGTVRNTEAFF

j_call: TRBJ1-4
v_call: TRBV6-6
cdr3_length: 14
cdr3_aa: CASSYTGQVEKLFF

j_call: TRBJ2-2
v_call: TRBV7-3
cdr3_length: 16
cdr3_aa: CASSLMRAANTGELFF

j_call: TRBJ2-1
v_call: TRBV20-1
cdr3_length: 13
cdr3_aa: CSAQKRRDNEQFF

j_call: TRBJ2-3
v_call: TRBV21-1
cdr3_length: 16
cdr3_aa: CASRGLAGEGTDTQYF

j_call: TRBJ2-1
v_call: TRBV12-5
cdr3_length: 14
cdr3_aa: CASGPAGLRWEQFF

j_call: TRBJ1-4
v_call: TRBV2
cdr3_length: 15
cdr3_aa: CASSGEAGDNEKLFF

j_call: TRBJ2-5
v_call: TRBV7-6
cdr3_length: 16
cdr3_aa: CASSLPAAGGQETQYF